This T cell receptor (beta chain) originates from a study of T cell changes during pregnancy in multiple sclerosis. This clone was counted once. Clones were read by immunoSEQ multiplex PCR, and TCRdb kept only the in-frame ones, dropping some. Seen here are around 30,000 clones, around 94% observed once, and the top ten hold around 0.71%. CDR3 size: 17 residues. Germline values: CDR1 LGHNA, CDR2 YSLEER. V was clipped by 5 bases and J by 2 bases; unmatched bases: 12. This sequence joins TRBV4-3 and TRBJ2-1, with 7 bases identical to TRBD1. This specimen was CD4+ T cells from peripheral blood mononuclear cells, taken in the first trimester of pregnancy. The sequence came from a female donor with multiple sclerosis, enrolled in a pregnancy study. The CDR3 sequence is CASSSRGGLSTYNEQFF. The CDR3 DNA is TGCGCCAGCAGCTCCCGAGGGGGCCTTTCTACCTACAATGAGCAGTTCTTC.